This entry features one T cell receptor beta chain sequence. The PCR used 60 Vbeta and 13 Jbeta primers. Here immunoSEQ multiplex PCR was the method, and the copy in TCRdb shows in-frame clones only, minus some. In the table there are some 130,000 clones, approximately 70% of which are singletons. This sample was taken from a study of cytomegalovirus exposure and HLA in healthy donors. The germline gives CDR1 MNHNY, CDR2 SVGAGI (reference sequence). CDR3 length equals 16 residues. V shed 5 bases and J 4 bases; nucleotides not matched to a gene: 11. Sequencing was carried out using PBMCs. This rearrangement joins TRBV6-6 to TRBJ2-3; 8 bases align to TRBD2. This TCR was recovered from a woman in her forties in good health and CMV-seronegative. Written as DNA, the CDR3 is TGTGCCAGCAGTCCCTGGGTTGCGGGGGGATCAGATACGCAGTATTTT. This encodes CASSPWVAGGSDTQYF.